This TCR beta chain was retrieved from a study of T cell responses to AZD1222 COVID-19 vaccine. Study conclusions and caveats: Compared with day 0, the breadth and depth of the Spike-specific TCR repertoire rose significantly after two doses of AZD1222. The CD4 TCRs associated with vaccination extended across spike and predominated at 160-218 and 743-854.

Turning to this clone: Its specificity is not known.

Libraries were prepared by immunoSEQ multiplex PCR; TCRdb keeps only in-frame clonotypes and omits some of them. The data hold 150,000 or so clones, with 92% observed a single time. This CDR3 region has 14 residues. V shed 4 bases and J shed 3 bases, with 10 bases lying between them. CDR1 is MNHEY, CDR2 SMNVEV, per germline (reference sequence). Sequencing used peripheral blood, obtained on day 0 of AZD1222 vaccination. The sequence was obtained from an adult in good health. The chain couples TRBV27 to TRBJ1-3; D is unresolved. Written as DNA, the CDR3 is TGTGCCAGCAGTTCTCTCTTCCTTGGAAACACCATATATTTT. Its protein is CASSSLFLGNTIYF.